This TCR beta chain appears in the sequencing data of a study of patients and donors after allogeneic stem cell transplantation. Using its own MiXCR run on the RT-PCR reads, TCRdb lists one record per CDR3 protein. Among more than 850,000 distinct CDR3 sequences, 18% were seen once, and the ten largest hold roughly 6.4%. This clonotype was counted between two and nine times. Sequencing was carried out using blood, either unsorted or a sorted T cell fraction (not recorded which). The receptor's source is a human donor who was either an allogeneic HSCT recipient or a stem cell or donor lymphocyte infusion donor (not recorded which). It is not recorded whose cells these are; they may come from a transplant donor.

The CDR3 DNA sequence: TGTGCCAGCAGGCTAGCGACTGAAGCTTTCTTT. This encodes CASRLATEAFF. The chain uses TRBV7-9 and TRBJ1-1; D is ambiguous. Germline V gives CDR1 SEHNR, CDR2 FQNEAQ (reference sequence). V was trimmed by 6 bases and J by 5 bases, leaving 7 bases between them. The CDR3 extends over 11 amino acids.